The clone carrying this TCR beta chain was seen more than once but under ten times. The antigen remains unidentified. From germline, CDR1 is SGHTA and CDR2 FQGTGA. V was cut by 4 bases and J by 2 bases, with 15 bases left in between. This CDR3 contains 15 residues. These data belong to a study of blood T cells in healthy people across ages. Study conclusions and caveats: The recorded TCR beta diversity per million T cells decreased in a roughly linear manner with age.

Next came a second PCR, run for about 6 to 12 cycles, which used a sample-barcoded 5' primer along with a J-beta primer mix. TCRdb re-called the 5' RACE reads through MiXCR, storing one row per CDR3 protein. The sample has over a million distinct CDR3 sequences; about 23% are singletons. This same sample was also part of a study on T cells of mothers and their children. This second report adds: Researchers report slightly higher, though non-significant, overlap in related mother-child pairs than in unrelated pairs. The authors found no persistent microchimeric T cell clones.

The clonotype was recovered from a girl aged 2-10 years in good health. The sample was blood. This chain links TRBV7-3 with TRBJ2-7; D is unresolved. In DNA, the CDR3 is TGTGCCAGCAGCTCGGGTCCGAACGGACCCTACGAGCAGTACTTC. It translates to CASSSGPNGPYEQYF.